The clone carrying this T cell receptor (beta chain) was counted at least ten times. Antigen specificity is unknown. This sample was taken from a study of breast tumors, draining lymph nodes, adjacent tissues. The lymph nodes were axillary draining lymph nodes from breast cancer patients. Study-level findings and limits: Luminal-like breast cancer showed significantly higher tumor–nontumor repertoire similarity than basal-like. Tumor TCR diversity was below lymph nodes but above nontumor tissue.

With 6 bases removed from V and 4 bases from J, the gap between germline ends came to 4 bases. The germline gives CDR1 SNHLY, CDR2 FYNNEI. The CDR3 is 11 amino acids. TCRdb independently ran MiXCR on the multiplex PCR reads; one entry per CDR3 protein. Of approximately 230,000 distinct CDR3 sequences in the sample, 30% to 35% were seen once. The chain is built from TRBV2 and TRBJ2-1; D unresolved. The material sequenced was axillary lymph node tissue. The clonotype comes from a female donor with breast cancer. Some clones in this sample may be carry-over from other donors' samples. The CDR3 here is CASSEYNEQFF. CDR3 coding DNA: TGTGCCAGCAGCGAGTACAATGAGCAGTTCTTC.